This TCR beta chain stems from a study of T cells of healthy individuals. TCRdb processed the 5' RACE reads anew with MiXCR; each CDR3 protein has one entry. The sample holds 40,000 to 65,000 distinct CDR3 sequences; over 12% are singletons and the top ten take about 16%. This CDR3 region has 16 residues. V shed 4 bases and J 6 bases; nucleotides not matched to a gene: 4. Germline assignment: CDR1 MRHNA and CDR2 SNTAGT. This chain joins TRBV6-4 and TRBJ2-3; 16 bases agree with TRBD2. The sequence was obtained from a human donor in good health. The CDR3 protein is CASSGGTSGGADTQYF. For the CDR3, the DNA is TGTGCCAGCAGTGGTGGGACTAGCGGGGGGGCCGATACGCAGTATTTT.